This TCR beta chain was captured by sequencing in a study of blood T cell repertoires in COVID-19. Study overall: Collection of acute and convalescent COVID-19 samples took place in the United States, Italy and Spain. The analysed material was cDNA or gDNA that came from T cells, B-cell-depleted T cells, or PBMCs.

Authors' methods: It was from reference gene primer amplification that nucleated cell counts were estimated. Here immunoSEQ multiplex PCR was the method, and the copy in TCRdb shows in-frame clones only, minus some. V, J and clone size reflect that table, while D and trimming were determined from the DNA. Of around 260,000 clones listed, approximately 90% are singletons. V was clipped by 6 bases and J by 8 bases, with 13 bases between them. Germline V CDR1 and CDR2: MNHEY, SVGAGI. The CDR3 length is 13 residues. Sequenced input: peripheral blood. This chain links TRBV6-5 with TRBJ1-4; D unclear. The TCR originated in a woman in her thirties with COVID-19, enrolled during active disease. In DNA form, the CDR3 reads TGTGCCAGCAGGAGGGCCATGGGCGAAAAACTGTTTTTT. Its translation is CASRRAMGEKLFF.